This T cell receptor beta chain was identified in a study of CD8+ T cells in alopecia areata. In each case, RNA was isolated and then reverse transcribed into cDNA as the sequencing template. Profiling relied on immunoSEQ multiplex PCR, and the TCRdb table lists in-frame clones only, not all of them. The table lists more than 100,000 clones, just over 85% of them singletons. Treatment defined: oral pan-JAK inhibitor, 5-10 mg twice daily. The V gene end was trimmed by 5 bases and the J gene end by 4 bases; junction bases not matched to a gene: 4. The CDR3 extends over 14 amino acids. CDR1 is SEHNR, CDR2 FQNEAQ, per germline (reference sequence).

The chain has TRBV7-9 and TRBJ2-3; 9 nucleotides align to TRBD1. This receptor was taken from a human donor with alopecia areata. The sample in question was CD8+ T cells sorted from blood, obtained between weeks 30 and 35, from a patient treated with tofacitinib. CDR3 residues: CASSPRQGADTQYF. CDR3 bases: TGTGCCAGCAGCCCGCGACAGGGGGCAGATACGCAGTATTTT.